The 32 T cell receptor beta chains listed next were all sequenced from one sample in a study of response to subunit inactivated influenza vaccine. Using its own MiXCR run on the RT-PCR reads, TCRdb lists one record per CDR3 protein. The sample gives 450,000 to 600,000 distinct CDR3 sequences, less than 7.5% of which show up once; around 13% is in the top ten. The sample here was PBMCs from blood, taken approximately 25 months after vaccination. Receptors originate from a man between 45 and 75 years old who received an inactivated influenza vaccine.

This clonotype was picked up many times. This chain links TRBV5-1 with TRBJ2-3, with 13 bases identical to TRBD2. CDR1 and CDR2 (germline): SGHRS, YFSETQ. After removal of 5 bases from V and 5 bases from J, the junction contained 8 bases not matched to a gene. The CDR3 sequence is 16 residues long. CDR3 protein: CASRAELAGGRDTQYF. The CDR3 DNA is TGCGCCAGCAGGGCAGAACTAGCGGGAGGGCGAGATACGCAGTATTTT.

There are many counts of this clonotype. In nucleotides, the CDR3 is TGCGCCAGCAGCCAAGATCTCGGGACTAATCAGCCCCAGCATTTT. Translating it yields CASSQDLGTNQPQHF. The chain links TRBV4-3 to TRBJ1-5; D might be TRBD1 (5 bases). This CDR3 comprises 15 residues. V gave up 0 bases and J gave up 4 bases, with 10 bases separating them. Germline assignment: CDR1 LGHNA and CDR2 YSLEER.

This clonotype showed up many times. The genes are TRBV29-1 and TRBJ1-2; possibly TRBD1 for D (6 bases). CDR1 and CDR2 from the germline V gene are SQVTM and ANQGSEA. V dropped 6 bases and J dropped 0 bases, with 14 bases sitting between them. The CDR3 loop spans 14 amino acids. This CDR3 reads CSVPWTASNYGYTF. CDR3 nucleotides: TGCAGCGTCCCTTGGACAGCCTCTAACTATGGCTACACCTTC.

This clonotype was observed many times. The chain couples TRBV10-3 to TRBJ2-1; 8 bases fit TRBD1. Losses at the gene ends were 4 bases for V and 4 bases for J; bases not matched to a gene: 9. Germline V gives CDR1 ENHRY, CDR2 SYGVKD. The CDR3 runs to 16 residues. The DNA of the CDR3 is TGTGCCATCAGTGGGGGGACAGGTAAAAATTACAATGAGCAGTTCTTC. Translation: CAISGGTGKNYNEQFF.

At least ten counts were recorded for this clonotype. The chain employs TRBV6-1 and TRBJ2-1; 11 nucleotides match TRBD2. Trimming at V came to 5 bases and at J to 3 bases, leaving 3 bases not matched to a gene. Germline V gene lookup returns CDR1 MNHNS and CDR2 SASEGT. The CDR3 sequence is 15 residues long. CDR3 DNA sequence: TGTGCCAGCAGTCCGACTAGCGGGGACTACAATGAGCAGTTCTTC. Its translation: CASSPTSGDYNEQFF.

The genes are TRBV23-1 and TRBJ2-7, with D tentatively TRBD2 (5 bases). TRBV23-1 belongs to the ORF category, with a function that is uncertain. The CDR3 is 14 amino acids. V was cut by 3 bases and J by 3 bases, with 12 bases left in between. CDR3 bases: TGCGCCAGCAGTCAGGGTAAACGGGACTACGAGCAGTACTTC. Residues: CASSQGKRDYEQYF.

The chain carries TRBV7-2 and TRBJ2-7; 7 bases fit TRBD1. The trim removed 4 bases at V and 2 bases at J, leaving 5 bases unmatched. The CDR3 is 14 amino acids. Germline CDR1 SGHTA, CDR2 FQGNSA. The CDR3 DNA follows: TGTGCCAGCAGCTCCGTGACAGGGACCTACGAGCAGTACTTC. Its protein product is CASSSVTGTYEQYF.

V is TRBV6-5 and J is TRBJ2-1, with D possibly TRBD2 on 9 matching bases. This CDR3 region has 18 residues. Trimming took 8 bases from V and 4 from J, leaving 27 bases between them. Germline V lookup: CDR1 MNHEY, CDR2 SVGAGI. The CDR3 nucleotides read TGTGCCAGCCTCGGCAGGGGGCGGGAGGGCCGCGGTTACAATGAGCAGTTCTTC. It yields the protein CASLGRGREGRGYNEQFF.

V usage is TRBV12-3 or TRBV12-4 and J usage is TRBJ2-7; D tentatively fits TRBD1 or TRBD2 (7 bases each). The V and J ends lost 5 bases and 7 bases respectively, with 15 bases between them. This CDR3 contains 13 residues. CDR3 in amino acids: CASSTLRGGEQYF. In DNA, the CDR3 is TGTGCCAGCAGTACCCTCAGGGGGGGAGAGCAGTACTTC.

This clonotype came up a few times. The rearrangement links TRBV27 to TRBJ2-1; no clear D gene. V was trimmed by 8 bases and J by 7 bases, leaving 12 bases between them. This CDR3 has 12 residues. Germline-derived CDR1 and CDR2 are MNHEY and SMNVEV (reference sequence). CDR3 DNA sequence: TGTGCCAGCTCAACCCCATCTAATGAGCAGTTCTTC. It specifies CASSTPSNEQFF.

The chain combines TRBV28 with TRBJ2-3, with D perhaps TRBD1 or TRBD2 (5 bases each). Germline values: CDR1 MDHEN, CDR2 SYDVKM. V shed 6 bases and J shed 3 bases, with 19 bases lying between them. This CDR3 region has 16 residues. CDR3 sequence: CASSPPLRGGTDTQYF. CDR3 nucleotide sequence: TGTGCCAGCAGCCCACCTTTGAGGGGCGGGACAGATACGCAGTATTTT.

This clonotype has a count of ten or more. The gene calls are TRBV10-3 and TRBJ2-1; D is uncertain. The CDR3 has 15 amino acids. CDR1 and CDR2 (germline): ENHRY, SYGVKD. The V gene lost 2 bases and the J gene lost 0 bases, with 8 bases spanning the gap. In DNA, the CDR3 is TGTGCCATCAGTGAGGGGCGCCACTCCTACAATGAGCAGTTCTTC. It translates to CAISEGRHSYNEQFF.

The rearrangement links TRBV5-1 to TRBJ2-1; 11 bases line up with TRBD1. J was trimmed by 7 bases and V by 4 bases; bases with no gene match: 10. The CDR3 covers 16 residues. CDR1 is SGHRS and CDR2 is YFSETQ in the germline V gene. The CDR3 bases are TGCGCCAGCAGCCAGTTTATAGGGACAGGGGGGAATGAGCAGTTCTTC. This encodes CASSQFIGTGGNEQFF.

The chain has TRBV10-3 and TRBJ1-4, with 7 bases matching TRBD1. The germline gives CDR1 ENHRY, CDR2 SYGVKD. This CDR3 region has 16 residues. The J segment lost 2 bases and the V segment lost 2 bases, leaving 5 bases of the junction unmatched. CDR3 sequence: CAISENRGATNEKLFF. CDR3 coding DNA: TGTGCCATCAGTGAGAACAGGGGAGCGACTAATGAAAAACTGTTTTTT.

In this sample, this clonotype turned up a few times. The V gene is TRBV5-1, the J gene TRBJ2-1; D remains ambiguous. The germline CDR1 and CDR2 sequences are SGHRS and YFSETQ. The CDR3 loop spans 16 amino acids. The V end lost 0 bases, the J end lost 0 bases, and 10 bases lay between the germline ends. CDR3 sequence reads: CASSLGTSSSYNEQFF. CDR3 nucleotides: TGCGCCAGCAGCTTGGGAACTTCGAGCTCCTACAATGAGCAGTTCTTC.

The chain couples TRBV5-1 to TRBJ1-1, with TRBD1 as a possible D gene (6 bases). Trimming shortened V by 5 bases and J by 7 bases, and 21 bases separated the two germline ends. Germline CDR1 SGHRS, CDR2 YFSETQ. The CDR3 extends over 15 amino acids. This CDR3 is CASRSTGTSSGEAFF. For the CDR3, the DNA is TGCGCCAGCAGGTCCACAGGGACCTCCTCGGGTGAAGCTTTCTTT. Full variable domain (missing parts from reference TRBV5-1 and TRBJ1-1): KAGVTQTPRYLIKTRGQQVTLSCSPISGHRSVSWYQQTPGQGLQFLFEYFSETQRNKGNFPGRFSGRQFSNSRSEMNVSTLELGDSALYLCASRSTGTSSGEAFFGQGTRLTVV.

This clonotype has a count of ten or more. The chain links TRBV11-2 to TRBJ2-1; TRBD1 aligns across 9 bases. The CDR3 contains 14 residues. Germline V gives CDR1 SGHAT, CDR2 FQNNGV. V shed 8 bases and J 5 bases; nucleotides not matched to a gene: 7. CDR3 bases: TGTGCCAGCCACATGGGACAGGGAAACAATGAGCAGTTCTTC. It yields the protein CASHMGQGNNEQFF.

The table lists this clonotype with a few counts. This sequence joins TRBV20-1 and TRBJ2-3; unclear D gene. The CDR3 contains 15 residues. Germline loops: CDR1 DFQATT, CDR2 SNEGSKA (reference sequence). Trimming left V 5 bases short and J 2 bases short, with 17 bases between. The CDR3 nucleotides read TGCAGTGCTGAACCCCAGTGGGCCCACACAGATACGCAGTATTTT. Encoded protein: CSAEPQWAHTDTQYF.

This clonotype was seen ten or more times. V usage is TRBV20-1 and J usage is TRBJ2-1; TRBD2 matches 11 bases. This CDR3 has 16 residues. V was pared by 0 bases and J by 3 bases, with 4 bases of the junction left unmatched. Looked up from germline, CDR1 is DFQATT and CDR2 is SNEGSKA (reference sequence). The CDR3 bases are TGCAGTGCTAGAGATGTCGGGACTAGCGGCTACAATGAGCAGTTCTTC. This sequence encodes CSARDVGTSGYNEQFF.

The table lists this clonotype with a few counts. J is TRBJ2-2 and V is TRBV5-1; D is unclear. V dropped 0 bases and J dropped 6 bases, with 9 bases sitting between them. The CDR3 contains 14 residues. Germline V gene sequence: CDR1 SGHRS, CDR2 YFSETQ. CDR3 sequence: CASSLAGKSGELFF. The CDR3 bases are TGCGCCAGCAGCTTGGCCGGCAAATCCGGGGAGCTGTTTTTT.

This clonotype has a handful of counts. The chain has TRBV7-2 and TRBJ2-5; TRBD2 aligns across 8 bases. The CDR3 has 14 residues. The V gene's germline CDR1 is SGHTA and CDR2 FQGNSA. J gave up 7 bases and V 5 bases, and 9 bases lay outside the gene matches. The CDR3 nucleotides read TGTGCCAGCAGCCCGGGGGGGCGGGGAGGGACCCAGTACTTC. This translates into CASSPGGRGGTQYF.

This chain joins TRBV20-1 and TRBJ2-3; 9 positions match TRBD2. Germline CDR1 DFQATT, CDR2 SNEGSKA (reference sequence). The ends lost 2 bases at V and 6 bases at J; junction bases unmatched: 3. CDR3 length: 13 residues. CDR3 nucleotides: TGCAGTGCTAGAAGGACTAGCGCTGATACGCAGTATTTT. Its protein is CSARRTSADTQYF.

V gene TRBV20-1 combines with J gene TRBJ2-1, with 8 bases matching TRBD1. V lost 4 bases to trimming and J lost 5 bases; unmatched junction nucleotides: 7. Germline assignment: CDR1 DFQATT and CDR2 SNEGSKA (reference sequence). The CDR3 consists of 14 residues. In DNA, the CDR3 is TGCAGTGCTATTATCGGGACAGGCAACAATGAGCAGTTCTTC. Translated: CSAIIGTGNNEQFF.

This clonotype has a count of ten or more. The chain joins TRBV28 to TRBJ2-1; a possible D gene is TRBD2 (5 bases). The germline V gene has CDR1 MDHEN and CDR2 SYDVKM. The V end was cut by 2 bases, the J end by 8 bases, with 10 bases between. The CDR3 runs 13 residues. DNA of the CDR3: TGTGCCAGCAGTTTAAGAGGGTGGGATGAGCAGTTCTTC. This gives the protein CASSLRGWDEQFF.

This clonotype was found a few times. For the CDR3, the DNA is TGTGCCAGCAGGGACAGCGGGGTCGACTACGAGCAGTACTTC. Its translation: CASRDSGVDYEQYF. The rearrangement links TRBV3-1 to TRBJ2-7; possibly TRBD2 for D (7 bases). CDR3 length: 14 residues. Germline CDR1 and CDR2: LGHDT and YNNKEL (reference sequence). V was cut by 6 bases and J by 3 bases, with 15 bases left in between.

The chain uses TRBV20-1 and TRBJ2-5; 8 nucleotides line up with TRBD1. This CDR3 is built from 14 residues. The trim removed 1 base at V and 1 base at J, leaving 2 bases unmatched. Germline CDR1 is DFQATT and CDR2 is SNEGSKA (reference sequence). CDR3 sequence reads: CSARVGTGQETQYF. CDR3 sequence (DNA): TGCAGTGCTAGAGTTGGGACAGGCCAAGAGACCCAGTACTTC.

This clonotype appeared many times. The genes are TRBV5-1 and TRBJ2-7; 7 bases are a match to TRBD1. V lost 3 bases, J lost 5 bases, and 8 bases stayed unmatched. This CDR3 region has 14 residues. Germline lookup yields CDR1 SGHRS and CDR2 YFSETQ. This CDR3 reads CASSSQGYFDEQYF. CDR3 in DNA: TGCGCCAGCAGCTCACAGGGGTACTTCGACGAGCAGTACTTC.

The gene calls are TRBV13 and TRBJ1-1; TRBD1 might be the D (5 bases). The CDR3 spans 16 residues. CDR1 is PRHDT, CDR2 FYEKMQ, per germline (reference sequence). The V and J ends lost 8 bases and 2 bases respectively, with 21 bases between them. The CDR3, as DNA: TGTGCCAGCGGATCTTCCAGGGTTTGGTCTAACACTGAAGCTTTCTTT. Residues: CASGSSRVWSNTEAFF.

This clonotype was counted between two and nine times. This chain links TRBV20-1 with TRBJ1-2; D gene uncertain. Germline V gene lookup returns CDR1 DFQATT and CDR2 SNEGSKA (reference sequence). V was cut by 4 bases and J by 6 bases, with 9 bases left in between. CDR3 length: 11 residues. The CDR3 spells CSAKGGDGYTF. The CDR3 DNA sequence: TGCAGTGCTAAGGGAGGTGATGGCTACACCTTC.

This rearrangement joins TRBV20-1 to TRBJ2-5; the match to TRBD1 covers 10 bases. The CDR3 spans 18 residues. Unmatched junction bases numbered 19, after V lost 0 bases and J lost 9 bases. Germline V gene sequence: CDR1 DFQATT, CDR2 SNEGSKA (reference sequence). For the CDR3, the DNA is TGCAGTGCTAGAGAGGTTCTGGGAGGGGGACAGGGGCAACGGGCCCAGTACTTC. Translating gives CSAREVLGGGQGQRAQYF.

Points on this clonotype: The junction departs from germline at one end; a sequencing error may be responsible. This chain joins TRBV18 and TRBJ1-1; 9 bases fit TRBD1. Germline V lookup: CDR1 KGHSH, CDR2 LQKENI. The CDR3 loop spans 14 amino acids. In nucleotides, the CDR3 is TGTGCCAGCTCGCCACAGGGGGCACTAACTGAAGCTTTCTTT. It translates to CASSPQGALTEAFF.

This clonotype was detected only a few times. The CDR3 sequence: CASSFTGTGFGYTF. The DNA of the CDR3 is TGTGCCAGCAGTTTCACTGGGACAGGGTTTGGCTACACCTTC. J is TRBJ1-2 and V is TRBV12-3 or TRBV12-4, with 9 nucleotides matching TRBD1. The CDR3 covers 14 residues. The V gene end was trimmed by 3 bases and the J gene end by 7 bases; junction bases not matched to a gene: 6.